What follows are 29 T cell receptor beta chains derived from one specimen sequenced in a study of T cells in localized non-small cell lung cancer. Repertoires were generated with immunoSEQ multiplex PCR, while TCRdb's copy carries only in-frame clones and drops some. The table includes roughly 64,000 clones, roughly 79% detected once. The sample was PBMCs, taken before any cancer treatment. These receptors originate from a man aged 40 to 70 with stage II lung adenocarcinoma.

V is TRBV19 and J is TRBJ1-2, with 9 bases matching TRBD1. This CDR3 is built from 15 residues. Germline loops: CDR1 LNHDA, CDR2 SQIVND (reference sequence). The J segment lost 7 bases and the V segment lost 4 bases, leaving 10 bases of the junction unmatched. The CDR3 nucleotides read TGTGCCAGTAGTACCGGACAGGGGACGATCGGTGGCTACACCTTC. This encodes CASSTGQGTIGGYTF.

The rearrangement links TRBV19 to TRBJ1-5; D unresolved. V was shortened by 4 bases and J by 9 bases, with 7 bases between the two germline ends. Per the germline V gene, CDR1 is LNHDA and CDR2 is SQIVND (reference sequence). The CDR3 totals 11 residues. CDR3: CASSRGRPQHF. The CDR3 coding sequence is TGTGCCAGTAGTAGAGGGAGGCCCCAGCATTTT.

The chain combines TRBV18 with TRBJ1-1; possible D gene TRBD1, 5 bases. The germline V gene encodes CDR1 KGHSH and CDR2 LQKENI. The V and J ends lost 5 bases and 0 bases respectively, with 7 bases between them. This CDR3 comprises 13 residues. The CDR3, as DNA: TGTGCCAGCTCATCAGGGATGAACACTGAAGCTTTCTTT. Its translation is CASSSGMNTEAFF.

J is TRBJ1-1 and V is TRBV5-6; unclear D gene. The germline V gene encodes CDR1 SGHDT and CDR2 YYEEEE. The CDR3 loop spans 19 amino acids. The V end was cut by 1 base, the J end by 5 bases, with 27 bases between. DNA for the CDR3: TGTGCCAGCAGCTTGTCGCTCGACACTCCTCTAGGGTACGGAACTGAAGCTTTCTTT. Its protein is CASSLSLDTPLGYGTEAFF.

This chain uses TRBV6-1 with TRBJ1-2; TRBD1 agrees at 8 bases. The germline V gene has CDR1 MNHNS and CDR2 SASEGT. The CDR3 runs to 14 residues. The junction had 3 bases not matched to a gene; V was cut back by 4 bases and J by 2 bases. CDR3 sequence reads: CASSGGQANYGYTF. The DNA for the CDR3 is TGTGCCAGCAGTGGGGGACAGGCGAACTATGGCTACACCTTC.

The J gene is TRBJ1-3, the V gene TRBV6-1, with a weak D call TRBD1 (6 bases). The CDR3 loop spans 13 amino acids. Trimming removed 6 bases at V and 4 bases at J, with 10 bases between. Germline CDR1 and CDR2: MNHNS and SASEGT. CDR3 sequence: CASRQGGGNTIYF. CDR3 DNA sequence: TGTGCCAGCAGACAGGGAGGGGGAAACACCATATATTTT.

The chain recombines TRBV19 with TRBJ1-3; D call uncertain. Trimming pared 7 bases from V and 0 bases from J, leaving 16 bases between. Germline lookup yields CDR1 LNHDA and CDR2 SQIVND (reference sequence). This CDR3 is 16 amino acids long. The DNA for the CDR3 is TGTGCCAGTACACCTCTGGCACTCACCTCTGGAAACACCATATATTTT. Encoded protein: CASTPLALTSGNTIYF.

This chain uses TRBV11-3 with TRBJ1-2, with D maybe TRBD1 (6 bases). The CDR3 extends over 16 amino acids. Germline V lookup: CDR1 SGHNT, CDR2 YENEEA. V was shortened by 1 base and J by 5 bases, with 17 bases between the two germline ends. DNA of the CDR3: TGTGCCAGCAGCTTAGGGCAGGGGAATCGTGGATATGGCTACACCTTC. This gives the protein CASSLGQGNRGYGYTF.

This clone was observed a handful of times. The chain links TRBV2 to TRBJ2-3; 8 positions agree with TRBD2. The CDR3 has 15 amino acids. CDR1 is SNHLY and CDR2 is FYNNEI in the germline V gene. Trimming at V came to 7 bases and at J to 6 bases, leaving 12 bases not matched to a gene. The CDR3 DNA follows: TGTGCCAGCACCCAAAGCGGGAGAGAGTCCGATACGCAGTATTTT. Translation gives CASTQSGRESDTQYF.

V and J are TRBV11-3 and TRBJ1-3; no clear D. CDR1 is SGHNT and CDR2 is YENEEA in the germline V gene. The CDR3 loop spans 15 amino acids. V was clipped by 2 bases and J by 0 bases, with 8 bases between them. The CDR3 here is CASSLIGISGNTIYF. The CDR3 DNA follows: TGTGCCAGCAGCTTAATAGGAATCTCTGGAAACACCATATATTTT. The full variable domain, its missing parts supplied by reference TRBV11-3 and TRBJ1-3, is EAGVVQSPRYKIIEKKQPVAFWCNPISGHNTLYWYLQNLGQGPELLIRYENEEAVDDSQLPKDRFSAERLKGVDSTLKIQPAELGDSAVYLCASSLIGISGNTIYFGEGSWLTVV.

The V gene is TRBV6-5, the J gene TRBJ1-2, with D maybe TRBD1 (5 bases). Germline V gives CDR1 MNHEY, CDR2 SVGAGI. Trimming pared 0 bases from V and 4 bases from J, leaving 9 bases between. The CDR3 is 14 amino acids. CDR3 coding DNA: TGTGCCAGCAGTTACTCGGGGGAAGCCTATGGCTACACCTTC. This gives the protein CASSYSGEAYGYTF.

This clone is termed medium-sized. The genes are TRBV2 and TRBJ2-7, with D perhaps matching TRBD2 (5 bases). Trimming removed 4 bases from V and 2 bases from J, with 15 bases in between. There are 15 residues in the CDR3. CDR1 is SNHLY and CDR2 is FYNNEI in the germline V gene. CDR3 amino acids: CASSGRTGAPYEQYF. CDR3 sequence (DNA): TGTGCCAGCAGTGGGAGGACTGGTGCTCCCTACGAGCAGTACTTC.

This clone was counted ten times or more. The rearrangement joins TRBV10-2 to TRBJ2-3; 11 bases are a match to TRBD2. Germline loops: CDR1 WSHSY, CDR2 SAAADI. This CDR3 has 17 residues. Unmatched junction bases numbered 7, after V lost 5 bases and J lost 0 bases. As DNA, the CDR3 is TGCGCCAGCAGTTTTACTAGCGGGAGACGGAGCACAGATACGCAGTATTTT. It encodes CASSFTSGRRSTDTQYF.

The chain combines TRBV9 with TRBJ2-7, with 8 positions matching TRBD1. The V gene end was trimmed by 7 bases and the J gene end by 2 bases; junction bases not matched to a gene: 2. The CDR3 contains 12 residues. The germline V gene has CDR1 SGDLS and CDR2 YYNGEE. CDR3 nucleotides: TGTGCCAGCGGACAGGGACCCTACGAGCAGTACTTC. This codes for CASGQGPYEQYF.

The CDR3 loop reads CASSPTSGSSGANVLTF. The CDR3 DNA reads TGTGCCAGCAGCCCGACTAGCGGGAGTTCTGGGGCCAACGTCCTGACTTTC. The J gene is TRBJ2-6, the V gene TRBV4-2; 12 bases fit TRBD2. With 4 bases clipped from V and 1 base from J, the junction kept 2 bases outside the gene matches. Per germline, CDR1 LGHNA and CDR2 YNFKEQ. The CDR3 extends over 17 amino acids.

This sequence joins TRBV2 and TRBJ2-2; TRBD2 is a possible D gene (6 bases). The CDR3 is 14 amino acids. Trimming stripped 6 bases from V and 4 bases from J, with 12 bases between. Germline CDR1 SNHLY, CDR2 FYNNEI. The CDR3 sequence is CASSPGGSTGELFF. The CDR3 nucleotides read TGTGCCAGCAGCCCCGGGGGTTCCACCGGGGAGCTGTTTTTT.

The chain recombines TRBV11-3 with TRBJ1-2; D is unclear. The CDR3 is 12 amino acids. With 3 bases removed from V and 5 bases from J, the gap between germline ends came to 7 bases. CDR1 and CDR2 from the germline V gene are SGHNT and YENEEA. The CDR3 DNA is TGTGCCAGCAGCTTCGAGGATTATGGCTACACCTTC. This encodes CASSFEDYGYTF.

This rearrangement joins TRBV7-2 to TRBJ1-1; D perhaps matches TRBD1 (6 bases). Trimming removed 3 bases from V and 1 base from J, with 9 bases in between. The germline CDR1 and CDR2 sequences are SGHTA and FQGNSA. The CDR3 is made up of 14 amino acids. The CDR3 sequence is CASSFSQGNTEAFF. The CDR3 DNA is TGTGCCAGCAGCTTCTCACAGGGGAACACTGAAGCTTTCTTT.

V gene TRBV18 combines with J gene TRBJ2-5; D uncertain. The ends were cut back, 3 bases at V and 1 base at J, with 6 bases in the middle. Germline CDR1 KGHSH, CDR2 LQKENI. This CDR3 is built from 13 residues. CDR3 sequence reads: CASSPGIQETQYF. CDR3 sequence (DNA): TGTGCCAGCTCACCGGGGATCCAAGAGACCCAGTACTTC. Full variable domain (remainder filled in from reference TRBV18 and TRBJ2-5): NAGVMQNPRHLVRRRGQEARLRCSPMKGHSHVYWYRQLPEEGLKFMVYLQKENIIDESGMPKERFSAEFPKEGPSILRIQQVVRGDSAAYFCASSPGIQETQYFGPGTRLLVL.

The genes are TRBV5-1 and TRBJ2-5; D perhaps matches TRBD1 (6 bases). Germline-derived CDR1 and CDR2 are SGHRS and YFSETQ. This CDR3 contains 15 residues. V lost 2 bases and J 2 bases, leaving 13 bases between the germline ends. For the CDR3, the DNA is TGCGCCAGCAGCTTAGGGAACAGGGAACAAGAGACCCAGTACTTC. It is translated as CASSLGNREQETQYF.

V and J are TRBV2 and TRBJ2-1, with a weak D call TRBD2 (6 bases). In germline, CDR1 is SNHLY, CDR2 FYNNEI. V was shortened by 1 base and J by 7 bases, with 14 bases between the two germline ends. The CDR3 loop spans 15 amino acids. The CDR3 nucleotides are TGTGCCAGCAGTGAAGATCCGGGAGTAAGTAATGAGCAGTTCTTC. Translation: CASSEDPGVSNEQFF.

The chain joins TRBV19 to TRBJ2-4, with D perhaps matching TRBD2 (6 bases). CDR3 length: 15 amino acids. V was pared by 5 bases and J by 2 bases, with 13 bases between. Per germline, CDR1 LNHDA and CDR2 SQIVND (reference sequence). The CDR3, as DNA: TGTGCCAGTAGTGTTCCCGGGAGCTCCAAAAACATTCAGTACTTC. It translates to CASSVPGSSKNIQYF.

The chain joins TRBV29-1 to TRBJ1-2, with D maybe TRBD1 (6 bases). There are 15 residues in the CDR3. Germline V lookup: CDR1 SQVTM, CDR2 ANQGSEA. V was pared by 1 base and J by 5 bases, with 17 bases between. CDR3 residues: CSVEGTRTEPYGYTF. In DNA form, the CDR3 reads TGCAGCGTTGAAGGGACCAGGACAGAACCTTATGGCTACACCTTC.

The rearrangement links TRBV11-1 to TRBJ1-2; no clear D. Per germline, CDR1 SGHAT and CDR2 FQDESV (reference sequence). With 5 bases removed from V and 4 bases from J, the gap between germline ends came to 8 bases. This CDR3 contains 12 residues. The CDR3 DNA is TGTGCCAGCAGCCCGGACGGCTATGGCTACACCTTC. Encoded protein: CASSPDGYGYTF.

The chain has TRBV5-1 and TRBJ1-1, with 7 bases that match TRBD1. V shed 0 bases and J 4 bases; nucleotides not matched to a gene: 12. Per germline, CDR1 SGHRS and CDR2 YFSETQ. This CDR3 has 17 residues. The chain's CDR3 is CASSLGGRGSGGTEAFF. The DNA of the CDR3 is TGCGCCAGCAGCTTGGGTGGTAGGGGGTCAGGGGGCACTGAAGCTTTCTTT.

The CDR3 reads CATSRDFMGQGKETQYF. DNA for the CDR3: TGTGCCACCAGCAGAGATTTTATGGGACAGGGGAAAGAGACCCAGTACTTC. V usage is TRBV15 and J usage is TRBJ2-5; 10 bases agree with TRBD1. The CDR3 runs to 17 residues. The J segment lost 3 bases and the V segment lost 0 bases, leaving 7 bases of the junction unmatched. Germline V gives CDR1 LNHNV, CDR2 YYDKDF (reference sequence).

J is TRBJ2-2 and V is TRBV12-5; 8 nucleotides agree with TRBD2. Looked up from germline, CDR1 is LGHNT and CDR2 is FRNRAP. Trimming removed 5 bases from V and 7 bases from J; junction bases left unmatched: 3. The CDR3 length is 13 residues. For the CDR3, the DNA is TGTGCTAGTGGTCGCGGGGGGTACGGGGAGCTGTTTTTT. Its translation is CASGRGGYGELFF. Filled out from reference TRBV12-5 and TRBJ2-2, the complete variable domain reads DARVTQTPRHKVTEMGQEVTMRCQPILGHNTVFWYRQTMMQGLELLAYFRNRAPLDDSGMPKDRFSAEMPDATLATLKIQPSEPRDSAVYFCASGRGGYGELFFGEGSRLTVL.

The chain combines TRBV10-1 with TRBJ2-4; D possibly corresponds to TRBD1 (6 bases). The CDR3 is made up of 14 amino acids. The germline V gene has CDR1 WNHNN and CDR2 SYGVQD (reference sequence). Trimming left V 4 bases short and J 6 bases short, with 13 bases between. For the CDR3, the DNA is TGCGCCAGCAGTGCAGAGGACAGAGTAAACATTCAGTACTTC. Encoded protein: CASSAEDRVNIQYF.

This clone was seen only a few times. This rearrangement joins TRBV10-2 to TRBJ2-5; 8 bases are shared with TRBD2. This CDR3 is 16 amino acids long. V dropped 2 bases and J dropped 3; count of bases not matched to a gene: 8. Germline V gene data show CDR1 as WSHSY and CDR2 as SAAADI. The CDR3 protein is CASSEVAGRIKETQYF. The CDR3 DNA sequence: TGCGCCAGCAGTGAGGTAGCGGGGAGAATCAAAGAGACCCAGTACTTC.